The present T cell receptor beta chain was sequenced within a study of blood T cell repertoires in COVID-19. Study background: Acute and convalescent COVID-19 samples came from the United States, Italy and Spain. T cells, B-cell-depleted T cells, or PBMCs provided the cDNA or gDNA that served as material.

In its sample, this clone was seen once. The table came from immunoSEQ multiplex PCR; TCRdb's copy has only in-frame clones and leaves some out. The repertoire includes approximately 270,000 clones, roughly 90% of them detected once, and 2.2% sits in the top ten. This CDR3 has 13 amino acids. V was shortened by 0 bases and J by 2 bases, with 5 bases between the two germline ends. In germline, CDR1 is LNHNV, CDR2 YYDKDF (reference sequence). The J gene is TRBJ2-7, the V gene TRBV15, with D unclear. Input material: peripheral blood. The receptor was derived from a man over 45 with acute or convalescent COVID-19. CDR3 nucleotides: TGTGCCACCAGCAGAGACAATCCCTACGAGCAGTACTTC. Its protein is CATSRDNPYEQYF. Drawing the rest from reference TRBV15 and TRBJ2-7, the complete variable domain is DAMVIQNPRYQVTQFGKPVTLSCSQTLNHNVMYWYQQKSSQAPKLLFHYYDKDFNNEADTPDNFQSRRPNTSFCFLDIRSPGLGDTAMYLCATSRDNPYEQYFGPGTRLTVT.